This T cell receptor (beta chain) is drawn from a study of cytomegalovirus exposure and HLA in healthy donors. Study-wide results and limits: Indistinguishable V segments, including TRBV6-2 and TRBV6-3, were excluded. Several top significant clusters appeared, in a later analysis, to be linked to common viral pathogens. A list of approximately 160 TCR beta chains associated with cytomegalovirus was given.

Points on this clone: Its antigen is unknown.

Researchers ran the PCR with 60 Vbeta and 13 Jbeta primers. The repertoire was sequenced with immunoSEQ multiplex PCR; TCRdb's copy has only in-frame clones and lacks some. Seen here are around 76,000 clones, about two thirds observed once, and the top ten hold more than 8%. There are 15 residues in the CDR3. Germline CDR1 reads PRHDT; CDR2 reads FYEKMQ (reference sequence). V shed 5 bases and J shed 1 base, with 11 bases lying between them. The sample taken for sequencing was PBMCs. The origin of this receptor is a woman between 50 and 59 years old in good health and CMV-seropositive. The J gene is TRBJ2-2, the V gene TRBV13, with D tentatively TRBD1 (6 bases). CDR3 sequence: CASSPGQLNTGELFF. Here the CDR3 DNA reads TGTGCCAGCAGCCCAGGACAGTTGAACACCGGGGAGCTGTTTTTT. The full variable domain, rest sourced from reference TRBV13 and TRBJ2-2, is AAGVIQSPRHLIKEKRETATLKCYPIPRHDTVYWYQQGPGQDPQFLISFYEKMQSDKGSIPDRFSAQQFSDYHSELNMSSLELGDSALYFCASSPGQLNTGELFFGEGSRLTVL.